The source of this T cell receptor (beta chain) is a study of CD8+ T cells in alopecia areata. The germline V gene has CDR1 SQVTM and CDR2 ANQGSEA. V gave up 8 bases and J gave up 0 bases, with 11 bases separating them. The CDR3 loop spans 13 amino acids. Study-level points and caveats: Whereas mice showed it more clearly, TCR sharing across patients was murkier, possibly because of HLA. When scalp samples are sequenced, resident alphabeta T cells of normal skin are also captured.

cDNA serving as the sequencing template came from extracted, reverse transcribed RNA. The data were produced by immunoSEQ multiplex PCR, yet TCRdb's version contains in-frame clones alone and is incomplete. This table holds more than 85,000 clones, 40% to 45% found once. Comment on this clone: The target antigen is unknown.

This sequence was found in a human donor with alopecia areata. The sample taken for sequencing was CD4+ T cells sorted from blood. This sequence joins TRBV29-1 and TRBJ1-3, with unresolved D. The CDR3 sequence: CSTSGVSGNTIYF. CDR3 nucleotide sequence: TGCAGCACATCAGGAGTCTCTGGAAACACCATATATTTT.